A selection of T cell receptor beta chains follows, all from one sample in a study of technical replicates of blood from a handful of donors. The repertoire was sequenced with immunoSEQ multiplex PCR; TCRdb's copy has only in-frame clones and lacks some. The repertoire holds tens of thousands of clones, 95% to 97% seen once, with approximately 0.3% in the top ten. What was sequenced was T cells isolated from PBMCs. All receptors come from a human donor in good health. Both conserved end residues are trimmed from each CDR3. The order of the fields is V gene, CDR3 protein.

TRBV5-5	ASSLLIYGYT
TRBV10-3	AISESGTTNEKLF
TRBV2	ASSWTGRETQY
TRBV27	ASSVNLAGGPLEQY
TRBV27	ASSPLLREVHYEQY
TRBV9	ASSATTAGAGYGYT
TRBV29-1	SVELGQGYEQY
TRBV5-1	ASSPAAGTGPKNYGYT
TRBV28	ASSPTPDTQY
TRBV6-1	ASSEVQTSYSDTQY
TRBV4-3	ASSQEFSGYTDTQY
TRBV6-5	ASGGGEAISYEQY
TRBV7-9	ASTLQAGRKDTQY